This T cell receptor (beta chain) originates from a study of T-cell memory formation after mild COVID-19. The overall study: TCR clusters were mostly donor specific.

V was trimmed by 6 bases and J by 0 bases, leaving 9 bases between them. This CDR3 is built from 14 residues. CDR1 is MNHEY and CDR2 is SVGAGI in the germline V gene. The study's findings and limits: Mainly in CM and EM were contracting CD4+ clones; CD8+ were in EMRA.

This clonotype was picked up a small number of times. Antigen: not known. MiXCR was run by TCRdb on the 5' RACE reads, yielding one entry per CDR3 protein. The table records about 340,000 distinct CDR3 sequences, about 15% of them present only once. The sequenced sample consisted of PBMCs or a T cell subset sorted from them (not recorded which). The chain carries TRBV6-5 and TRBJ1-3; D call uncertain. The sequence came from a man aged 18 to 30 who had mild COVID-19 (a few samples of this study predate the infection). Cell type and time point are not known. Written as DNA, the CDR3 is TGTGCCAGCAGAATACAGCACTCTGGAAACACCATATATTTT. Protein sequence: CASRIQHSGNTIYF.